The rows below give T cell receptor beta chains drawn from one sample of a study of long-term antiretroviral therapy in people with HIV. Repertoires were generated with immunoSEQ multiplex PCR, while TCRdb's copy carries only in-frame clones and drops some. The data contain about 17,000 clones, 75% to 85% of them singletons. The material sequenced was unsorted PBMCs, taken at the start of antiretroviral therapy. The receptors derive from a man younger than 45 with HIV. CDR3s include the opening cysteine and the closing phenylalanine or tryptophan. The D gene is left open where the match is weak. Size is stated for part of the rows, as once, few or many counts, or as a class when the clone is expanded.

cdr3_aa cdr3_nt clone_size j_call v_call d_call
CASTDGASGSPLHF TGCGCCAGCACCGACGGGGCGTCGGGTTCACCCCTCCACTTT . TRBJ1-6 TRBV5-1 .
CASSLGLAGLRTDTQYF TGTGCCAGCAGCTTAGGGCTAGCGGGACTACGAACAGATACGCAGTATTTT . TRBJ2-3 TRBV7-9 TRBD2
CAWNAFRSYNEQFF TGTGCCTGGAATGCTTTCCGCTCCTACAATGAGCAGTTCTTC . TRBJ2-1 TRBV30 .
CASSPILRSTDTQYF TGCGCCAGCAGCCCCATCCTTCGCAGCACAGATACGCAGTATTTT . TRBJ2-3 TRBV4-3 .
CASSLAPPAGGEQFF TGCGCCAGCAGCTTGGCCCCCCCAGCCGGGGGGGAGCAGTTCTTC . TRBJ2-1 TRBV5-1 TRBD2
CASRGHLGVNTEAFF TGTGCCAGCAGGGGACATCTCGGTGTGAACACTGAAGCTTTCTTT . TRBJ1-1 TRBV6-1 .
CATRIDRGLSNTGELFF TGTGCCACCAGAATAGACAGGGGGTTATCGAACACCGGGGAGCTGTTTTTT . TRBJ2-2 TRBV15 TRBD1
CAWSVPGGEQYF TGTGCCTGGAGTGTACCGGGGGGCGAGCAGTACTTC few TRBJ2-7 TRBV30 TRBD2
CSAAGGYSNEQFF TGCAGCGCGGCGGGGGGCTATTCCAATGAGCAGTTCTTC . TRBJ2-1 TRBV29-1 TRBD2
CASSLDRDGRYGYTF TGTGCCAGCAGTTTGGACCGGGACGGACGCTATGGCTACACCTTC . TRBJ1-2 TRBV28 .
CASSFAENTEAFF TGTGCCAGCAGCTTCGCAGAGAACACTGAAGCTTTCTTT once TRBJ1-1 TRBV11-1 .
CASSFTKDEQFF TGTGCCAGCAGCTTTACAAAAGACGAGCAGTTCTTC . TRBJ2-1 TRBV5-5 .
CASSPSGGQNQPQHF TGTGCCAGTAGTCCTTCGGGGGGACAAAATCAGCCCCAGCATTTT few TRBJ1-5 TRBV19 .
CASSLWAGQGHF TGTGCCAGCAGTTTATGGGCGGGACAGGGCCACTTC . TRBJ2-7 TRBV28 TRBD1
CATSSAPSAGELFF TGTGCCACCAGCAGTGCCCCTAGTGCCGGGGAGCTGTTTTTT . TRBJ2-2 TRBV15 .
CASRGGTSGTYEQYF TGTGCCAGCAGGGGCGGGACTAGCGGAACCTACGAGCAGTACTTC . TRBJ2-7 TRBV6-5 TRBD2
CASRFEGWDTQYF TGTGCCAGCCGTTTCGAGGGGTGGGATACGCAGTATTTT . TRBJ2-3 TRBV4-2 .
CASSIGGVGTGELFF TGTGCCAGTAGTATTGGGGGAGTGGGGACCGGGGAGCTGTTTTTT few TRBJ2-2 TRBV19 .
CASSLDPPPQQEGYTF TGCGCCAGCAGCCTCGATCCGCCCCCCCAACAGGAAGGCTACACCTTC . TRBJ1-2 TRBV5-1 .
CASSFIPPPRATNEKLFF TGTGCCAGCAGTTTCATACCCCCTCCAAGGGCAACTAATGAAAAACTGTTTTTT . TRBJ1-4 TRBV28 .
CSVFDQWNTIYF TGCAGCGTTTTCGATCAATGGAACACCATATATTTT few TRBJ1-3 TRBV29-1 .
CASSLDSEAFF TGTGCCAGCAGCCTGGACAGCGAAGCTTTCTTT . TRBJ1-1 TRBV7-9 .
CASRYTGFSNTGELFF TGTGCCAGCAGATATACAGGGTTCTCGAACACCGGGGAGCTGTTTTTT . TRBJ2-2 TRBV7-2 .
CASSFLAGGSYNEQFF TGTGCCAGCAGTTTCCTAGCGGGGGGCTCCTACAATGAGCAGTTCTTC . TRBJ2-1 TRBV27 TRBD2
CASSLDPGRYNEQFF TGTGCCAGCAGCTTGGATCCCGGGCGATACAATGAGCAGTTCTTC . TRBJ2-1 TRBV5-4 .
CAWSGSSGRGAYEQYF TGTGCCTGGAGTGGTAGTAGCGGGAGAGGAGCCTACGAGCAGTACTTC . TRBJ2-7 TRBV30 TRBD2
CASSLGVGQRPGSPLHF TGTGCCAGCAGCTTAGGCGTCGGACAGCGGCCCGGGTCACCCCTCCACTTT . TRBJ1-6 TRBV11-2 .
CASSGQTGDGYGYTF TGTGCCAGCAGTGGCCAAACAGGGGACGGCTATGGCTACACCTTC . TRBJ1-2 TRBV6-1 TRBD1
CASSFLPPGGADETQYF TGTGCCAGCAGTTTTCTTCCCCCGGGGGGGGCGGATGAGACCCAGTACTTC once TRBJ2-5 TRBV27 TRBD2
CDREGETQYF TGTGACAGGGAGGGAGAGACCCAGTACTTC . TRBJ2-5 TRBV28 .
CASSLMPTDTQYF TGTGCCAGCAGTTTAATGCCCACAGATACGCAGTATTTT . TRBJ2-3 TRBV27 .
CASSSPGQASGYTF TGTGCCAGCAGTTCCCCGGGACAGGCGAGCGGCTACACCTTC once TRBJ1-2 TRBV28 TRBD1
CASSPGLADTQYF TGTGCCAGCAGCCCGGGACTAGCAGATACGCAGTATTTT . TRBJ2-3 TRBV7-3 TRBD2
CASSSGPQETQYF TGTGCCAGCAGCTCGGGACCTCAAGAGACCCAGTACTTC . TRBJ2-5 TRBV7-2 .
CASSLAPRGASGNTIYF TGTGCCAGCAGCTTAGCGCCAAGGGGGGCGAGTGGAAACACCATATATTTT . TRBJ1-3 TRBV7-2 .
CASSWDGPRSPQHF TGCGCCAGCAGTTGGGACGGCCCCAGATCGCCCCAGCATTTT . TRBJ1-5 TRBV5-1 .
CASSLRRDNGGETQYF TGCGCCAGCAGCTTGAGACGGGACAATGGGGGGGAGACCCAGTACTTC . TRBJ2-5 TRBV5-1 .
CASSSRSLGGNTIYF TGTGCCAGCAGCTCTCGGAGTTTGGGGGGAAACACCATATATTTT . TRBJ1-3 TRBV5-8 .
CASRRTGDYEQYF TGTGCCAGCAGACGGACAGGGGACTACGAGCAGTACTTC few TRBJ2-7 TRBV6-5 TRBD1
CASSVHAGELFF TGTGCCAGCAGCGTACACGCCGGGGAGCTGTTTTTT . TRBJ2-2 TRBV13 .